The 32 T cell receptor beta chains reported below all come from one sample, sequenced in a study of blood T cell repertoires in COVID-19. The assay was immunoSEQ multiplex PCR, and TCRdb's table has in-frame clones only and misses some. This sample has fewer than 100,000 clones, with approximately 87% found just once. Sample: peripheral blood. The receptors were gathered from a human donor in a cohort sampled during active COVID-19.

The chain recombines TRBV6-5 with TRBJ1-1; 7 nucleotides align to TRBD1. After removal of 6 bases from V and 6 bases from J, the junction contained 4 bases not matched to a gene. This CDR3 has 12 residues. Per the germline V gene, CDR1 is MNHEY and CDR2 is SVGAGI. The CDR3 DNA is TGTGCCAGCAGCCTCACAGGGGCTGAAGCTTTCTTT. This gives the protein CASSLTGAEAFF.

The chain is built from TRBV2 and TRBJ1-2; TRBD1 matches 7 bases. J was trimmed by 3 bases and V by 8 bases; bases with no gene match: 9. Germline V gene data show CDR1 as SNHLY and CDR2 as FYNNEI. This CDR3 is 14 amino acids long. In nucleotides, the CDR3 is TGTGCCAGCTCTGACAGGGAGGAGTACTATGGCTACACCTTC. Encoded protein: CASSDREEYYGYTF.

The chain couples TRBV5-1 to TRBJ1-1, with 7 bases aligning to TRBD1. Germline trimming cut 4 bases from V and 1 base from J; bases unmatched to any gene: 13. This CDR3 has 17 amino acids. CDR1 is SGHRS and CDR2 is YFSETQ in the germline V gene. CDR3 in DNA: TGCGCCAGCAGCAGGACGACAGGGTTGGTTACGAACACTGAAGCTTTCTTT. Translating gives CASSRTTGLVTNTEAFF.

This clone showed up just a few times. The genes are TRBV5-1 and TRBJ1-2; no clear D. Trimming removed 4 bases from V and 3 bases from J, with 13 bases in between. Germline V gene lookup returns CDR1 SGHRS and CDR2 YFSETQ. The CDR3 runs to 14 residues. CDR3 protein: CASSTGGFYYGYTF. The CDR3 DNA sequence: TGCGCCAGCAGCACTGGAGGGTTTTACTATGGCTACACCTTC.

The CDR3 coding sequence is TGTGCCAGCACCCCCTGGAGTACCTCAGCTCCTAAAGAGCAGTACTTC. Translated, it gives CASTPWSTSAPKEQYF. The rearrangement links TRBV28 to TRBJ2-7; D unresolved. This CDR3 has 16 residues. From germline, CDR1 is MDHEN and CDR2 SYDVKM. Trimming cost V 7 bases and J 7 bases, with 26 bases left between them.

The sample holds a few counts of this clone. The chain joins TRBV3-1 (or the pseudogene TRBV3-2) to TRBJ1-1; possibly TRBD1 for D (5 bases). The germline V gene encodes CDR1 LGHDT and CDR2 YNNKEL (reference sequence). V gave up 4 bases and J gave up 3 bases, with 9 bases separating them. The CDR3 covers 13 residues. CDR3 DNA sequence: TGTGCCAGCAGCCCCCCAGGGTACACTGAAGCTTTCTTT. This translates into CASSPPGYTEAFF.

The CDR3 region is CSVERAGFTDTQYF. The DNA of the CDR3 is TGCAGCGTTGAAAGGGCGGGTTTCACAGATACGCAGTATTTT. The gene calls are TRBV29-1 and TRBJ2-3; TRBD2 might be the D (5 bases). Germline assignment: CDR1 SQVTM and CDR2 ANQGSEA. CDR3 length equals 14 residues. Trimming left V 2 bases short and J 2 bases short, with 11 bases between.

This clone was seen a handful of times. The chain employs TRBV7-9 and TRBJ1-5, with D perhaps matching TRBD1 (5 bases). The CDR3 sequence is 15 residues long. The germline gives CDR1 SEHNR, CDR2 FQNEAQ (reference sequence). Trimming removed 1 base from V and 4 bases from J, with 11 bases in between. The CDR3 nucleotides are TGTGCCAGCAGCTTAGATGGACAAAATAATCAGCCCCAGCATTTT. It is translated as CASSLDGQNNQPQHF.

The chain employs TRBV3-1 (or the pseudogene TRBV3-2) and TRBJ2-2, with TRBD2 as a possible D gene (5 bases). CDR3 size: 13 residues. The germline V and J ends were trimmed by 5 bases and 8 bases, with 12 bases remaining between them. Germline V gene lookup returns CDR1 LGHDT and CDR2 YNNKEL (reference sequence). Here the CDR3 DNA reads TGTGCCAGCAGCAAAGGACTTCTAGGGGAGCTGTTTTTT. Translating it yields CASSKGLLGELFF.

This sequence joins TRBV18 and TRBJ2-2, with a weak D call TRBD2 (5 bases). Germline CDR1 is KGHSH and CDR2 is LQKENI. This CDR3 is built from 16 residues. The ends were cut back, 6 bases at V and 5 bases at J, with 19 bases in the middle. CDR3 amino acids: CASSYLPSGYTGELFF. CDR3 DNA: TGTGCCAGCTCCTACCTTCCCAGCGGATATACCGGGGAGCTGTTTTTT.

For the CDR3, the DNA is TGCAGGCCGAGGGGGGGGGATACGCAGTATTTT. It codes for CRPRGGDTQYF. This chain joins TRBV20-1 and TRBJ2-3; perhaps TRBD2 as D (7 bases). The CDR3 has 11 amino acids. Germline values: CDR1 DFQATT, CDR2 SNEGSKA (reference sequence).

J is TRBJ2-3 and V is TRBV29-1, with 15 nucleotides matching TRBD2. J lost 4 bases, V lost 7 bases, and 9 bases had no gene match. This CDR3 is 16 amino acids long. The germline V gene has CDR1 SQVTM and CDR2 ANQGSEA. The CDR3 sequence is CSGTSGRAGKADTQYF. CDR3 coding DNA: TGCAGCGGGACTAGCGGGAGGGCCGGGAAGGCAGATACGCAGTATTTT.

For the CDR3, the DNA is TGTGCCAGCAGTTTACAGGGGGGTGGAAGGGAGCAGTACTTC. It yields the protein CASSLQGGGREQYF. This chain joins TRBV28 and TRBJ2-7; TRBD1 is a possible D gene (7 bases). V shed 2 bases and J shed 7 bases, with 15 bases lying between them. This CDR3 is 14 amino acids long. From germline, CDR1 is MDHEN and CDR2 SYDVKM.

The chain couples TRBV20-1 to TRBJ2-5; 8 bases map to TRBD1. Germline V gene data show CDR1 as DFQATT and CDR2 as SNEGSKA (reference sequence). The CDR3 covers 16 residues. V shed 3 bases and J 1 base; nucleotides not matched to a gene: 10. This CDR3 is CSASLPATGVQETQYF. CDR3 nucleotides: TGCAGTGCTAGTCTCCCCGCGACAGGGGTCCAAGAGACCCAGTACTTC.

The rearrangement joins TRBV19 to TRBJ2-3, with 11 bases that match TRBD2. V lost 3 bases and J lost 6; bases outside the gene matches: 5. This CDR3 contains 15 residues. Germline values: CDR1 LNHDA, CDR2 SQIVND (reference sequence). DNA for the CDR3: TGTGCCAGTAGTATGTTAGCGGGAGGGACGGATACGCAGTATTTT. Translating gives CASSMLAGGTDTQYF.

The chain combines TRBV11-2 with TRBJ2-5, with 12 bases matching TRBD1. Germline loops: CDR1 SGHAT, CDR2 FQNNGV. V lost 5 bases, J lost 5 bases, and 6 bases stayed unmatched. This CDR3 comprises 15 residues. The CDR3 is CASSTGQGARETQYF. DNA for the CDR3: TGTGCCAGCAGCACGGGACAGGGGGCACGGGAGACCCAGTACTTC.

The chain has TRBV7-3 and TRBJ2-3; TRBD1 matches 7 bases. The CDR3 covers 14 residues. Trimming removed 3 bases from V and 2 bases from J; junction bases left unmatched: 2. CDR1 and CDR2 from the germline V gene are SGHTA and FQGTGA. The CDR3 loop reads CASSFEGATDTQYF. Written as DNA, the CDR3 is TGTGCCAGCAGCTTTGAGGGGGCCACAGATACGCAGTATTTT.

The V call is TRBV29-1, the J call TRBJ1-2; TRBD1 aligns across 9 bases. Trimming cost V 6 bases and J 2 bases; bases outside gene matches: 13. CDR3 length equals 16 residues. The germline V gene has CDR1 SQVTM and CDR2 ANQGSEA. DNA for the CDR3: TGCAGCGTGTACACAGGGGGCGCGTCGGAGAACTATGGCTACACCTTC. Protein product: CSVYTGGASENYGYTF.

The chain uses TRBV7-9 and TRBJ1-1; TRBD1 agrees at 8 bases. Trimming removed 5 bases from V and 4 bases from J; junction bases left unmatched: 12. The CDR3 loop spans 16 amino acids. From germline, CDR1 is SEHNR and CDR2 FQNEAQ (reference sequence). The CDR3 nucleotides read TGTGCCAGCAGCCGCGATCTCGGACAGGGAGGCACTGAAGCTTTCTTT. Protein: CASSRDLGQGGTEAFF. Together with reference TRBV7-9 and TRBJ1-1, the CDR3 gives the full variable domain: DTGVSQNPRHKITKRGQNVTFRCDPISEHNRLYWYRQTLGQGPEFLTYFQNEAQLEKSRLLSDRFSAERPKGSFSTLEIQRTEQGDSAMYLCASSRDLGQGGTEAFFGQGTRLTVV.

J is TRBJ1-1 and V is TRBV5-1; D is unresolved. The germline V and J ends were trimmed by 0 bases and 4 bases, with 10 bases remaining between them. There are 14 residues in the CDR3. Germline V CDR1 and CDR2: SGHRS, YFSETQ. CDR3 sequence: CASSLERSITEAFF. The CDR3 nucleotides read TGCGCCAGCAGCTTGGAAAGAAGCATCACTGAAGCTTTCTTT.

The V call is TRBV29-1, the J call TRBJ2-7, with 7 bases matching TRBD1. CDR1 is SQVTM, CDR2 ANQGSEA, per germline. The CDR3 length is 15 residues. Trimming took 5 bases from V and 2 from J; bases not matched to a gene: 12. The CDR3 is CSVFGLEGAPYEQYF. The DNA for the CDR3 is TGCAGCGTTTTTGGGCTAGAGGGGGCCCCCTACGAGCAGTACTTC.

The chain combines TRBV11-2 with TRBJ2-5; D may be TRBD1 (6 bases). Germline lookup yields CDR1 SGHAT and CDR2 FQNNGV. V lost 5 bases and J 0 bases, leaving 10 bases between the germline ends. The CDR3 runs to 14 residues. CDR3 in amino acids: CASSVGQYQETQYF. CDR3 bases: TGTGCCAGCAGCGTTGGACAGTACCAAGAGACCCAGTACTTC.

This rearrangement joins TRBV10-1 to TRBJ2-2, with 9 bases identical to TRBD1. Germline V lookup: CDR1 WNHNN, CDR2 SYGVQD (reference sequence). V dropped 2 bases and J dropped 6; count of bases not matched to a gene: 1. This CDR3 spans 14 amino acids. In DNA form, the CDR3 reads TGCGCCAGCAGTGAGGGGACAGGGCCCGGGGAGCTGTTTTTT. This sequence encodes CASSEGTGPGELFF.

J is TRBJ1-5 and V is TRBV12-3 or TRBV12-4; D call uncertain. V was trimmed by 2 bases and J by 7 bases, leaving 6 bases between them. The CDR3 totals 12 residues. Here the CDR3 DNA reads TGTGCCAGCAGTTTAACGGGGCAGCCCCAGCATTTT. This codes for CASSLTGQPQHF.

Only one count was recorded for this clone. The chain joins TRBV10-3 to TRBJ2-5, with 12 bases aligning to TRBD1. V lost 6 bases and J lost 5; bases outside the gene matches: 7. Germline values: CDR1 ENHRY, CDR2 SYGVKD. The CDR3 contains 15 residues. The CDR3 bases are TGTGCCATCAGCACCGGGACAGGGGGCTTGGAGACCCAGTACTTC. Protein sequence: CAISTGTGGLETQYF.

This chain joins TRBV3-1 (or the pseudogene TRBV3-2) and TRBJ2-3; possible D gene TRBD2, 7 bases. The CDR3 has 17 amino acids. V was shortened by 2 bases and J by 4 bases, with 19 bases between the two germline ends. Germline CDR1 is LGHDT and CDR2 is YNNKEL (reference sequence). In DNA, the CDR3 is TGTGCCAGCAGCCAACGGACGGGGGGCTGGAGTGCAGATACGCAGTATTTT. Its protein is CASSQRTGGWSADTQYF.

This chain connects TRBV7-2 to TRBJ2-1; D is possibly TRBD2 (5 bases). Trimming removed 6 bases at V and 1 base at J, with 10 bases between. Germline CDR1 SGHTA, CDR2 FQGNSA. This CDR3 region has 14 residues. CDR3: CASSPSGSYNEQFF. Written as DNA, the CDR3 is TGTGCCAGCAGTCCCAGCGGTTCCTACAATGAGCAGTTCTTC.

This clone was seen only a few times. This chain uses TRBV5-1 with TRBJ2-1; TRBD2 matches at 8 bases. In germline, CDR1 is SGHRS, CDR2 YFSETQ. The CDR3 extends over 15 amino acids. J was trimmed by 3 bases and V by 5 bases; bases with no gene match: 7. The CDR3: CASSTSSGHYNEQFF. The CDR3 DNA reads as TGCGCCAGCAGTACATCTAGCGGGCACTACAATGAGCAGTTCTTC. Full variable domain (outside the CDR3, taken from reference TRBV5-1 and TRBJ2-1): KAGVTQTPRYLIKTRGQQVTLSCSPISGHRSVSWYQQTPGQGLQFLFEYFSETQRNKGNFPGRFSGRQFSNSRSEMNVSTLELGDSALYLCASSTSSGHYNEQFFGPGTRLTVL.

The chain combines TRBV27 with TRBJ1-1; weak D call: TRBD1 (5 bases). Between the trimmed V and J ends, which lost 2 bases and 7 bases, there was a span of 11 bases. The length of the CDR3 is 13 residues. Germline V gene sequence: CDR1 MNHEY, CDR2 SMNVEV (reference sequence). Here the CDR3 DNA reads TGTGCCAGCAGTTTAGGCCAAGGGGTTGAAGCTTTCTTT. Amino acid sequence: CASSLGQGVEAFF.

The chain recombines TRBV7-2 with TRBJ2-7, with D possibly matching TRBD2 (6 bases). Trimming cost V 5 bases and J 2 bases, with 10 bases left between them. The CDR3 is 13 amino acids. The germline V gene encodes CDR1 SGHTA and CDR2 FQGNSA. The CDR3 sequence is CASSTGTPYEQYF. Written as DNA, the CDR3 is TGTGCCAGCAGCACCGGGACTCCCTACGAGCAGTACTTC. The variable domain in full, completed from reference TRBV7-2 and TRBJ2-7, reads GAGVSQSPSNKVTEKGKDVELRCDPISGHTALYWYRQSLGQGLEFLIYFQGNSAPDKSGLPSDRFSAERTGGSVSTLTIQRTQQEDSAVYLCASSTGTPYEQYFGPGTRLTVT.

The V gene is TRBV4-1, the J gene TRBJ1-5; D is possibly TRBD1 (5 bases). V was pared by 0 bases and J by 6 bases, with 12 bases between. Germline values: CDR1 MGHRA, CDR2 YSYEKL. The CDR3 is 15 amino acids. The CDR3 loop is CASSQDPRGTQPQHF. The CDR3 nucleotides read TGCGCCAGCAGCCAAGATCCTCGGGGGACTCAGCCCCAGCATTTT.

V is TRBV6-1 and J is TRBJ2-3; 9 bases are a match to TRBD2. Germline V gives CDR1 MNHNS, CDR2 SASEGT. The junction had 12 bases not matched to a gene; V was cut back by 4 bases and J by 7 bases. The CDR3 sequence is 16 residues long. The CDR3 nucleotides read TGTGCCAGCAGTGCCTCCCGGGGTAGCGGGGGTTATACGCAGTATTTT. Amino acid sequence: CASSASRGSGGYTQYF.